One sample yielded the 18 T cell receptor beta chains listed below, sequenced in a study of T cells in Graves' hyperthyroidism and ophthalmopathy. RNA transcripts yielded amplified TCR beta CDR3 regions. First-round RT-PCR targeting the TCR CDR3 was performed with the HTBI primer set. TCRdb ran MiXCR on the multiplex PCR reads and lists one entry per CDR3 protein. The table lists about 400,000 distinct CDR3 sequences, roughly 14% of them singletons, with less than 15% in the top ten. Sequenced sample: blood. These receptors all come from a woman aged 18-30 years with Graves' hyperthyroidism.

In its sample, this clonotype was seen a few times. The chain uses TRBV6-2 or TRBV6-3 and TRBJ2-1; TRBD2 matches at 10 bases. The V gene end was trimmed by 0 bases and the J gene end by 7 bases; junction bases not matched to a gene: 6. This CDR3 contains 16 residues. Germline loops: CDR1 MNHEY, CDR2 SVGEGT. CDR3 in amino acids: CASSYSKRGGGNEQFF. CDR3 nucleotides: TGTGCCAGCAGTTACTCGAAGCGGGGGGGCGGGAATGAGCAGTTCTTC.

This clonotype came up a few times. The genes are TRBV5-6 and TRBJ2-7; D possibly matches TRBD1 or TRBD2 (5 bases each). V was shortened by 0 bases and J by 3 bases, with 10 bases between the two germline ends. This CDR3 is 14 amino acids long. Germline-derived CDR1 and CDR2 are SGHDT and YYEEEE. CDR3 residues: CASSLVSGHYEQYF. CDR3 in DNA: TGTGCCAGCAGCTTGGTCAGCGGACACTACGAGCAGTACTTC.

The table lists this clonotype with many counts. The chain carries TRBV6-2 or TRBV6-3 and TRBJ2-7; D may match TRBD1 or TRBD2 (6 bases each). Germline assignment: CDR1 MNHEY and CDR2 SVGEGT. V was shortened by 3 bases and J by 0 bases, with 18 bases between the two germline ends. This CDR3 has 17 amino acids. The CDR3 DNA reads TGTGCCAGCAGTTATCGGCGTACCAGGGGACTCTCCTACGAGCAGTACTTC. Amino acids: CASSYRRTRGLSYEQYF.

This chain links TRBV28 with TRBJ2-5, with D possibly matching TRBD1 (6 bases). This CDR3 spans 17 amino acids. The V gene lost 4 bases and the J gene lost 5 bases, with 23 bases spanning the gap. CDR1 is MDHEN and CDR2 is SYDVKM in the germline V gene. The CDR3 sequence is CASSSGYRAEKRETQYF. The CDR3 nucleotides are TGTGCCAGCAGTTCGGGATACAGGGCCGAAAAGCGGGAGACCCAGTACTTC.

The rearrangement joins TRBV7-2 to TRBJ2-1; TRBD2 matches 13 bases. Germline loops: CDR1 SGHTA, CDR2 FQGNSA. The CDR3 loop spans 15 amino acids. V shed 5 bases and J 10 bases; nucleotides not matched to a gene: 8. The CDR3 protein is CASSQTSGRAREQFF. CDR3 nucleotides: TGTGCCAGCAGCCAAACTAGCGGGAGGGCCAGGGAGCAGTTCTTC.

The chain combines TRBV2 with TRBJ2-2; D unclear. V was shortened by 5 bases and J by 6 bases, with 16 bases between the two germline ends. The germline CDR1 and CDR2 sequences are SNHLY and FYNNEI. The CDR3 loop spans 15 amino acids. The CDR3 sequence: CASSQITSRAGELFF. DNA of the CDR3: TGTGCCAGCAGTCAAATTACTTCAAGGGCCGGGGAGCTGTTTTTT.

This clonotype was seen a few times. The chain joins TRBV9 to TRBJ2-7; the match to TRBD1 covers 7 bases. The J segment lost 1 base and the V segment lost 1 base, leaving 2 bases of the junction unmatched. CDR3 length: 14 residues. Germline V lookup: CDR1 SGDLS, CDR2 YYNGEE. CDR3 sequence: CASSVQQGSYEQYF. In DNA, the CDR3 is TGTGCCAGCAGCGTACAACAGGGGTCCTACGAGCAGTACTTC.

The gene calls are TRBV28 and TRBJ2-7, with D unclear. The V end was cut by 2 bases, the J end by 2 bases, with 13 bases between. Germline-derived CDR1 and CDR2 are MDHEN and SYDVKM. The CDR3 sequence is 15 residues long. This CDR3 reads CASSLRAGPTYEQYF. CDR3 in DNA: TGTGCCAGCAGTTTACGAGCAGGTCCTACCTACGAGCAGTACTTC. The full variable domain, completed using reference TRBV28 and TRBJ2-7, is DVKVTQSSRYLVKRTGEKVFLECVQDMDHENMFWYRQDPGLGLRLIYFSYDVKMKEKGDIPEGYSVSREKKERFSLILESASTNQTSMYLCASSLRAGPTYEQYFGPGTRLTVT.

The chain couples TRBV28 to TRBJ2-7; the match to TRBD1 covers 9 bases. The CDR3 is 15 amino acids. CDR1 and CDR2 from the germline V gene are MDHEN and SYDVKM. V dropped 3 bases and J dropped 5; count of bases not matched to a gene: 8. The DNA for the CDR3 is TGTGCCAGCAGTTTCTACAGGGGGCAATCGAACGAGCAGTACTTC. Its protein product is CASSFYRGQSNEQYF.

This clonotype was counted many times. The chain has TRBV3-1 and TRBJ2-3; 11 positions match TRBD2. The CDR3 sequence is 16 residues long. The V segment lost 4 bases and the J segment 2 bases; nucleotides outside the gene matches: 5. CDR1 LGHDT and CDR2 YNNKEL come from the germline V gene (reference sequence). Here the CDR3 DNA reads TGTGCCAGCAGCCGTACTAGCGGGGGAACCACAGATACGCAGTATTTT. Translation: CASSRTSGGTTDTQYF.

This clonotype was found many times. The chain uses TRBV20-1 and TRBJ1-2, with 8 positions matching TRBD1. The ends lost 6 bases at V and 4 bases at J; junction bases unmatched: 13. Germline loops: CDR1 DFQATT, CDR2 SNEGSKA (reference sequence). CDR3 size: 15 residues. CDR3 residues: CSAHDEDRDVYGYTF. Here the CDR3 DNA reads TGCAGTGCGCACGACGAGGACAGGGATGTCTATGGCTACACCTTC.

This clonotype was recorded many times. The V call is TRBV6-2 or TRBV6-3, the J call TRBJ2-1; 12 bases line up with TRBD2. CDR3 size: 17 residues. CDR1 is MNHEY and CDR2 is SVGEGT in the germline V gene. J gave up 2 bases and V 1 base, and 3 bases lay outside the gene matches. The CDR3 nucleotides read TGTGCCAGCAGTTACTTTACTAGCGGGAGGACCTACAATGAGCAGTTCTTC. It codes for CASSYFTSGRTYNEQFF.

This clonotype was seen ten or more times. This chain uses TRBV20-1 with TRBJ2-1, with TRBD2 matching 11 bases. Germline V lookup: CDR1 DFQATT, CDR2 SNEGSKA (reference sequence). CDR3 length: 14 residues. The junction had 13 bases not matched to a gene; V was cut back by 3 bases and J by 15 bases. The CDR3 loop reads CSASFSGGAGSAFF. CDR3 sequence (DNA): TGCAGTGCTAGTTTTAGCGGGGGGGCTGGGTCTGCGTTCTTC.

The V gene is TRBV7-2, the J gene TRBJ1-1; possibly TRBD1 for D (6 bases). This CDR3 spans 16 amino acids. Between the trimmed V and J ends, which lost 2 bases and 4 bases, there was a span of 17 bases. The germline V gene has CDR1 SGHTA and CDR2 FQGNSA. CDR3 nucleotide sequence: TGTGCCAGCAGCTTATGGGGGCACGAAGGCGGCACTGAAGCTTTCTTT. This gives the protein CASSLWGHEGGTEAFF.

Many counts were recorded for this clonotype. The chain recombines TRBV24-1 with TRBJ1-1; the D gene is possibly TRBD1 (5 bases). The CDR3 loop spans 13 amino acids. Germline V gene data show CDR1 as KGHDR and CDR2 as SFDVKD. Deletions cut 6 bases from V and 2 bases from J, with 9 bases between. CDR3 residues: CATSRGSNTEAFF. CDR3 bases: TGTGCCACCAGTCGGGGCAGCAACACTGAAGCTTTCTTT.

At least ten counts were recorded for this clonotype. J is TRBJ1-5 and V is TRBV20-1, with a possible D match to TRBD1 (6 bases). The CDR3 has 15 amino acids. V was clipped by 0 bases and J by 5 bases, with 14 bases between them. Germline V gene data show CDR1 as DFQATT and CDR2 as SNEGSKA (reference sequence). The CDR3 nucleotides read TGCAGTGCTAGAGATTATATGGCAGGGGATCAGCCCCAGCATTTT. Translation: CSARDYMAGDQPQHF.

This clonotype has at least ten counts. V is TRBV29-1 and J is TRBJ1-2, with TRBD1 as a possible D gene (5 bases). V lost 4 bases and J lost 3, with 24 bases in between. The V gene's germline CDR1 is SQVTM and CDR2 ANQGSEA. The CDR3 consists of 17 residues. Here the CDR3 reads CSVAGGTGLNIDYGYTF. The CDR3 DNA sequence: TGCAGCGTTGCCGGGGGAACAGGTTTGAATATCGACTATGGCTACACCTTC. Full variable domain (missing parts from reference TRBV29-1 and TRBJ1-2): SAVISQKPSRDICQRGTSLTIQCQVDSQVTMMFWYRQQPGQSLTLIATANQGSEATYESGFVIDKFPISRPNLTFSTLTVSNMSPEDSSIYLCSVAGGTGLNIDYGYTFGSGTRLTVV.

The rearrangement uses TRBV5-8 and TRBJ1-1; maybe TRBD1 (5 bases). V was clipped by 2 bases and J by 3 bases, with 8 bases between them. The germline CDR1 and CDR2 sequences are SGHTS and YDEGEE. The CDR3 runs 13 residues. The CDR3 spells CASSFDSHTEAFF. CDR3 nucleotide sequence: TGTGCCAGCAGCTTCGACAGTCACACTGAAGCTTTCTTT.